Detailed here is one T cell receptor beta chain. Clones were read by immunoSEQ multiplex PCR, and TCRdb kept only the in-frame ones, dropping some. The table records 130,000 to 150,000 clones, roughly 89% of them present only once. These data originate in a study of blood T cell repertoires in COVID-19. In the study overall: The samples span acute and convalescent COVID-19 from the United States, Italy and Spain.

Sequencing input: peripheral blood. The receptor was isolated from a woman aged 40 to 50 with acute or convalescent COVID-19.

This chain's CDR3 is CASREGTGTHYNSPLHF. The CDR3 region has the DNA TGTGCCAGCAGGGAGGGGACAGGGACGCATTATAATTCACCCCTCCACTTT. The chain couples TRBV28 to TRBJ1-6, with 9 positions matching TRBD1. This CDR3 contains 17 residues. Germline values: CDR1 MDHEN, CDR2 SYDVKM. V shed 6 bases, J shed 4 bases, and the junction held 10 bases outside the gene matches.